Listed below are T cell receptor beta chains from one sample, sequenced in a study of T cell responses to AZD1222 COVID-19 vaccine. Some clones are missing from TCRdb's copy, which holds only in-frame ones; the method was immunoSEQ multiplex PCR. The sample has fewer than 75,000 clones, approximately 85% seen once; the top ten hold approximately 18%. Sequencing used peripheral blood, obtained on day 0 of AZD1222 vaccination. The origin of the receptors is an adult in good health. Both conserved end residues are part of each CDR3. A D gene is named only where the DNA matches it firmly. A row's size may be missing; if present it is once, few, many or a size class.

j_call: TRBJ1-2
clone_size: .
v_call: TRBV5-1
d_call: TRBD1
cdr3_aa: CASTRQGGTNYGYTF
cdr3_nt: TGCGCCAGCACGAGGCAGGGGGGAACTAACTATGGCTACACCTTC

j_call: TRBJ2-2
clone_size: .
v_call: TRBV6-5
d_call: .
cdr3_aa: CASSRPGPSTGELFF
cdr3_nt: TGTGCCAGCAGTAGACCGGGACCGAGCACCGGGGAGCTGTTTTTT

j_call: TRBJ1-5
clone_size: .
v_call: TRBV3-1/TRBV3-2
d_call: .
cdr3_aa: CASSQVIGPDQPQHF
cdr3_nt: TGTGCCAGCAGCCAAGTGATCGGACCGGATCAGCCCCAGCATTTT

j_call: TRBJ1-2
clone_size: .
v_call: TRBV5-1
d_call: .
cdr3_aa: CASSPYRQVYGYTF
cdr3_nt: TGCGCCAGCAGCCCATACCGACAGGTCTATGGCTACACCTTC

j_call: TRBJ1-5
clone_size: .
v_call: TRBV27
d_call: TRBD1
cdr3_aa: CASSLFPPDRAHQPQHF
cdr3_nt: TGTGCCAGCAGTCTTTTCCCACCCGACAGGGCACATCAGCCCCAGCATTTT

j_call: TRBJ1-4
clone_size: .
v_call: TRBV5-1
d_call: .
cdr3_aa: CASSLSRVTEKLFF
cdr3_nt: TGCGCCAGCAGCTTGTCGAGGGTAACTGAAAAACTGTTTTTT

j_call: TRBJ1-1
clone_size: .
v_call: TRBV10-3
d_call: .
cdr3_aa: CASLNKGGGANTEAFF
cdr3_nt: TGTGCCAGCTTAAACAAAGGTGGGGGGGCGAACACTGAAGCTTTCTTT

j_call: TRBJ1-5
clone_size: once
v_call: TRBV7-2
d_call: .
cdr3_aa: CASSLRSSNQPQHF
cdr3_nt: TGTGCCAGCAGCTTAAGGTCCAGCAATCAGCCCCAGCATTTT

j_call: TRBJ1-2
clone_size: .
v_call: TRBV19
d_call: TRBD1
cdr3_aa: CASSPDREAFGYTF
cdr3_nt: TGTGCCAGTAGTCCGGACAGGGAGGCTTTTGGCTACACCTTC

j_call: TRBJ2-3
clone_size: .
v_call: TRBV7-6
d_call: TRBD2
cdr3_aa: CASSVRAGGTDTQYF
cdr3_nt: TGTGCCAGCAGCGTACGAGCGGGGGGCACAGATACGCAGTATTTT

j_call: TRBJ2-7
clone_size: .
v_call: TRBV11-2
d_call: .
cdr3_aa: CASSLDSTGHEQYF
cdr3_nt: TGTGCCAGCAGCTTAGACTCGACAGGCCACGAGCAGTACTTC

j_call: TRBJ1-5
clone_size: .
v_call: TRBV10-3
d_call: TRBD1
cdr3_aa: CAISPQGGGWNQPQHF
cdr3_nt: TGTGCCATCAGTCCCCAGGGGGGAGGGTGGAATCAGCCCCAGCATTTT

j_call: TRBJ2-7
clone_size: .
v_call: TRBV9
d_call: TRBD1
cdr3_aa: CASSVEPGQGVHEQYF
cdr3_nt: TGTGCCAGCAGCGTAGAACCGGGACAGGGTGTACACGAGCAGTACTTC

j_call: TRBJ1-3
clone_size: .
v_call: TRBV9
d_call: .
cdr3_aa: CASSVAQGLVSGNTIYF
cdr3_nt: TGTGCCAGCAGCGTAGCTCAGGGGCTGGTTTCTGGAAACACCATATATTTT

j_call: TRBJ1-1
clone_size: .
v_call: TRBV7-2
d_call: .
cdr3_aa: CASSMTVRTEAFF
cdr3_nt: TGTGCCAGCAGCATGACAGTCCGGACTGAAGCTTTCTTT

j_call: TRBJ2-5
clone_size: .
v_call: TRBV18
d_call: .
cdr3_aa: CASSPPGQQETQYF
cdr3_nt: TGTGCCAGCTCACCACCCGGCCAGCAAGAGACCCAGTACTTC

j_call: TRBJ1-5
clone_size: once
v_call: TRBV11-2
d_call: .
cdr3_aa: CASSPDSSNQPQHF
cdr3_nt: TGTGCCAGCAGCCCCGACTCGAGCAATCAGCCCCAGCATTTT

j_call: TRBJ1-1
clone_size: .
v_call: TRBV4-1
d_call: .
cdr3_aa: CASSPANTEAFF
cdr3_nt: TGCGCCAGCAGCCCCGCGAACACTGAAGCTTTCTTT

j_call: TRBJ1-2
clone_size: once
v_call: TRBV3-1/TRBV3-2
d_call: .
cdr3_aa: CASSSVDSGGYTF
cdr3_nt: TGTGCCAGCAGCTCCGTTGATAGTGGAGGCTACACCTTC

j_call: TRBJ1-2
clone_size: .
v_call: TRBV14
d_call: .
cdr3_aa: CASSPTMNYGYTF
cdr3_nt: TGTGCCAGCAGCCCTACCATGAACTATGGCTACACCTTC

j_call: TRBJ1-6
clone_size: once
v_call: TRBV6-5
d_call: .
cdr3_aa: CASRDRGRGNSPLHF
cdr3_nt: TGTGCCAGCAGGGATAGGGGTCGGGGTAATTCACCCCTCCACTTT

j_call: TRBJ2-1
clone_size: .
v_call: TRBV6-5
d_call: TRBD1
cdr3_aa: CASSYRDRDNEQFF
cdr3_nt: TGTGCCAGCAGTTACCGGGACAGGGACAATGAGCAGTTCTTC

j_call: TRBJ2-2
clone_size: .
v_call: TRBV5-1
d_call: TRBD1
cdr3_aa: CASSGRDRGNPGELFF
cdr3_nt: TGCGCCAGCAGCGGCAGGGACAGGGGAAACCCCGGGGAGCTGTTTTTT

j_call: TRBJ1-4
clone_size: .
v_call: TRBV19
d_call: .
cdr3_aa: CASSSSGGPEKLFF
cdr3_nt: TGTGCCAGTAGTAGCTCGGGGGGCCCCGAAAAACTGTTTTTT